The rows below give T cell receptor beta chains drawn from one sample of a study of cytomegalovirus exposure and HLA in healthy donors. The protocol was immunoSEQ multiplex PCR, while the TCRdb copy is restricted to in-frame clones and leaves out a portion. This table has 90,000 to 100,000 clones, around four fifths appearing once. What was sequenced was PBMCs. These receptors were collected from a man between 35 and 55 years old in good health and CMV-seropositive. CDR3s include the opening cysteine and the closing phenylalanine or tryptophan. Fields, in order: J gene, D gene, clone size, V gene, CDR3 protein, CDR3 DNA. D genes are given only for firm matches. Clone sizes are given selectively: once, few, many, or a class where the clone is expanded.

>TRBJ2-3|.|.|TRBV7-6
CASSPGVSLSDTQYF
TGTGCCAGCAGCCCCGGGGTCAGCCTTTCAGATACGCAGTATTTT
>TRBJ2-3|.|.|TRBV7-6
CASSSAGPDTQYF
TGTGCCAGCAGCTCAGCGGGCCCGGATACGCAGTATTTT
>TRBJ2-5|TRBD2|few|TRBV7-6
CASSLGLAGGGQETQYF
TGTGCCAGCAGCTTAGGACTAGCGGGGGGCGGCCAAGAGACCCAGTACTTC
>TRBJ2-4|.|.|TRBV7-8
CASSAGYSNPKNIQYF
TGTGCCAGCAGCGCAGGGTACTCCAACCCCAAAAACATTCAGTACTTC
>TRBJ1-2|.|.|TRBV11-2
CASSPIVSPSNYGYTF
TGTGCCAGCAGCCCCATAGTGTCTCCCTCTAACTATGGCTACACCTTC
>TRBJ1-2|.|once|TRBV11-2
CASSLGVSYGYTF
TGTGCCAGCAGCTTAGGTGTCTCCTATGGCTACACCTTC
>TRBJ2-7|.|.|TRBV2
CASDSPQQYF
TGTGCCAGCGATAGCCCCCAGCAGTACTTC
>TRBJ2-1|TRBD2|.|TRBV27
CASRPGLVYNEQFF
TGTGCCAGCAGGCCGGGACTAGTATACAATGAGCAGTTCTTC
>TRBJ1-3|.|.|TRBV5-1
CASSAQDSGNTIYF
TGCGCCAGCAGCGCGCAGGACTCTGGAAACACCATATATTTT
>TRBJ2-2|.|.|TRBV27
CASSLGGLGELFF
TGTGCCAGCAGTTTAGGTGGCCTTGGGGAGCTGTTTTTT
>TRBJ2-3|.|once|TRBV29-1
CSVESSSRTDTQYF
TGCAGCGTTGAAAGCTCCTCTCGCACAGATACGCAGTATTTT
>TRBJ1-1|TRBD1|.|TRBV7-4
CASSVRDRGVLNTEAFF
TGTGCCAGCAGCGTCCGGGACAGGGGGGTTCTGAACACTGAAGCTTTCTTT
>TRBJ2-4|.|few|TRBV12-1
CASSPQTAPLAYLAKNIQYF
TGTGCCAGCAGCCCACAAACCGCCCCACTAGCGTATTTAGCCAAAAACATTCAGTACTTC
>TRBJ1-3|.|few|TRBV7-2
CASSSSGGSGNTIYF
TGTGCCAGCAGCTCCTCGGGGGGCAGTGGAAACACCATATATTTT
>TRBJ2-2|.|.|TRBV29-1
CSVSTPGSGELFF
TGCAGCGTATCGACCCCCGGGTCCGGGGAGCTGTTTTTT
>TRBJ2-5|.|.|TRBV2
CASSTTEETQYF
TGTGCCAGCAGCACGACAGAAGAGACCCAGTACTTC
>TRBJ2-2|.|.|TRBV5-1
CASSLAFSTEPTGELFF
TGCGCCAGCAGCTTGGCCTTTTCGACAGAGCCCACCGGGGAGCTGTTTTTT
>TRBJ2-5|TRBD2|.|TRBV5-1
CASSTRLAGGRQETQYF
TGCGCCAGCAGCACCAGACTAGCGGGGGGCCGTCAAGAGACCCAGTACTTC
>TRBJ2-3|.|.|TRBV29-1
CSVEEGASDTQYF
TGCAGCGTTGAGGAGGGGGCATCAGATACGCAGTATTTT
>TRBJ2-3|TRBD2|.|TRBV14
CASRAGSGTSSLDTQYF
TGTGCCAGCAGGGCAGGGTCCGGGACTAGCAGTCTAGATACGCAGTATTTT
>TRBJ2-5|TRBD1|.|TRBV7-9
CASSSGQGALETQYF
TGTGCCAGCAGCTCGGGACAGGGGGCGTTGGAGACCCAGTACTTC
>TRBJ1-4|.|.|TRBV4-3
CASSQDRSGRGNEKLFF
TGCGCCAGCAGCCAAGATAGGTCGGGCAGGGGAAATGAAAAACTGTTTTTT
>TRBJ2-5|TRBD1|few|TRBV5-8
CASSSRTGQGEGGTQYF
TGTGCCAGCAGCTCGAGGACAGGACAGGGAGAAGGTGGGACCCAGTACTTC
>TRBJ2-7|.|.|TRBV18
CASSLLGGSYEQYF
TGTGCCAGCTCTCTCCTAGGGGGCTCCTACGAGCAGTACTTC
>TRBJ2-7|TRBD1|.|TRBV6-5
CASSYSTGTDSYEQYF
TGTGCCAGCAGTTATTCTACCGGGACAGACTCCTACGAGCAGTACTTC
>TRBJ1-4|TRBD1|.|TRBV28
CASRQFGTGTEKLFF
TGTGCCAGCAGACAATTCGGGACAGGGACTGAAAAACTGTTTTTT
>TRBJ2-1|.|.|TRBV6-6
CASSSGYRPYEQFF
TGTGCCAGCAGTTCGGGATACAGACCTTATGAGCAGTTCTTC
>TRBJ2-7|.|once|TRBV15
CATSRANYEQYF
TGTGCCACCAGCAGGGCCAACTACGAGCAGTACTTC
>TRBJ2-1|.|.|TRBV5-1
CASSLAGGSGYNEQFF
TGCGCCAGCAGCTTGGCCGGTGGGAGTGGCTACAATGAGCAGTTCTTC
>TRBJ2-7|TRBD2|.|TRBV5-4
CASTRAGGVYEQYF
TGTGCCAGCACCCGGGCGGGGGGCGTCTACGAGCAGTACTTC
>TRBJ2-2|TRBD2|.|TRBV5-1
CASNQAGDTGELFF
TGCGCCAGCAACCAGGCGGGGGACACCGGGGAGCTGTTTTTT
>TRBJ2-3|TRBD2|.|TRBV11-1
CASSSGLAGGTVGADTQYF
TGTGCCAGCAGCTCGGGTTTAGCGGGGGGGACCGTTGGCGCAGATACGCAGTATTTT
>TRBJ2-7|.|.|TRBV6-5
CASRTQTGLSSEQYF
TGTGCCAGCAGGACTCAAACGGGTCTGTCGAGCGAGCAGTACTTC
>TRBJ1-6|TRBD1|.|TRBV11-2
CASRPDRAANSPLHF
TGTGCCAGCAGGCCCGACAGGGCGGCTAATTCACCCCTCCACTTT
>TRBJ2-7|TRBD1|.|TRBV5-4
CASSMDRGFEQYF
TGTGCCAGCAGCATGGACAGGGGCTTCGAGCAGTACTTC
>TRBJ2-3|.|once|TRBV10-1
CASSPGQPLSDTQYF
TGCGCCAGCAGCCCAGGACAGCCCCTTAGCGATACGCAGTATTTT
>TRBJ1-3|.|.|TRBV4-2
CASSQEVQSYGNTIYF
TGTGCCAGCAGCCAAGAGGTCCAGTCTTACGGAAACACCATATATTTT
>TRBJ2-3|TRBD2|.|TRBV9
CASNLGLAGTDTQYF
TGTGCCAGCAACCTCGGACTAGCGGGCACAGATACGCAGTATTTT
>TRBJ2-1|TRBD1|.|TRBV10-1
CASSGTGYSSEQFF
TGCGCCAGCAGCGGGACAGGGTACAGTAGTGAGCAGTTCTTC
>TRBJ2-7|TRBD2|.|TRBV7-9
CASSFGGGGYEQYF
TGTGCCAGCAGCTTCGGCGGGGGGGGCTACGAGCAGTACTTC
>TRBJ2-6|.|few|TRBV11-1
CASSPRVPGAGGANVLTF
TGTGCCAGCAGCCCCCGAGTACCAGGGGCCGGTGGGGCCAACGTCCTGACTTTC
>TRBJ2-7|TRBD2|.|TRBV19
CASSIATSGSIYEQYF
TGTGCCAGTAGTATTGCCACTAGCGGGAGTATTTACGAGCAGTACTTC
>TRBJ1-1|.|.|TRBV7-9
CASSFPENTEAFF
TGTGCCAGCAGCTTTCCAGAGAACACTGAAGCTTTCTTT
>TRBJ2-2|.|.|TRBV6-6
CASSYGARLNTGELFF
TGTGCCAGCAGTTACGGCGCCCGACTTAACACCGGGGAGCTGTTTTTT
>TRBJ2-1|.|.|TRBV29-1
CSGRRAGSYNEQFF
TGCAGCGGGAGGAGGGCCGGCTCCTACAATGAGCAGTTCTTC
>TRBJ2-3|TRBD2|.|TRBV9
CASSVGWASGLTDTQYF
TGTGCCAGCAGCGTAGGGTGGGCTAGCGGACTCACAGATACGCAGTATTTT
>TRBJ2-3|TRBD1|.|TRBV7-9
CASSPGQGGTDTQYF
TGTGCCAGCTCTCCAGGACAGGGGGGTACAGATACGCAGTATTTT
>TRBJ2-3|.|.|TRBV11-2
CASSLAGDADTQYF
TGTGCCAGCAGCTTAGCGGGGGATGCAGATACGCAGTATTTT
>TRBJ2-1|.|.|TRBV4-1
CASSQVAVNEQFF
TGCGCCAGCAGCCAAGTGGCCGTTAATGAGCAGTTCTTC
>TRBJ2-1|TRBD2|.|TRBV5-1
CASSLVGTSGGDEQFF
TGCGCCAGCAGCTTGGTTGGGACTAGCGGGGGGGATGAGCAGTTCTTC
>TRBJ2-3|TRBD1|.|TRBV5-1
CASSPGQGTDTQYF
TGCGCCAGCAGCCCTGGACAGGGGACAGATACGCAGTATTTT
>TRBJ1-2|.|.|TRBV7-9
CASSLAAGYGYTF
TGTGCCAGCAGCTTAGCGGCAGGCTATGGCTACACCTTC